The 13 T cell receptor beta chains below come from one sample, sequenced in a study of identical twins. Using its own MiXCR run on the 5' RACE reads, TCRdb lists one record per CDR3 protein. The sample includes roughly 290,000 distinct CDR3 sequences, under 9% seen only once; the top ten take over 2%. The sample was also linked to a second study, of yellow fever vaccine responses in identical twins.

Sequenced material: memory (CD45RO+) T cells sorted from blood. The source of these receptors is a woman younger than 30 in good health.

The table lists this clonotype with a few counts. The genes are TRBV27 and TRBJ2-2; a weak D match, TRBD1 (5 bases). Between the trimmed V and J ends, which lost 2 bases and 8 bases, there was a span of 18 bases. CDR3 length equals 16 residues. Germline CDR1 MNHEY, CDR2 SMNVEV (reference sequence). In DNA form, the CDR3 reads TGTGCCAGCAGTTTAAGGCGGACAAACTCTATGGGGGAGCTGTTTTTT. Its translation: CASSLRRTNSMGELFF.

Many counts were recorded for this clonotype. The chain carries TRBV4-1 and TRBJ2-4, with D possibly being TRBD2 (6 bases). Germline V gene sequence: CDR1 MGHRA, CDR2 YSYEKL. The CDR3 loop spans 15 amino acids. Trimming cost V 1 base and J 6 bases, with 13 bases left between them. Here the CDR3 reads CASSQGGGPRNIQYF. The CDR3 DNA reads TGCGCCAGCAGCCAAGGTGGAGGGCCCAGAAACATTCAGTACTTC.

In this sample, this clonotype turned up many times. This chain connects TRBV7-8 to TRBJ1-1; D is ambiguous. The CDR3 runs 15 residues. Per the germline V gene, CDR1 is SGHVS and CDR2 is FQNEAQ. Trimming took off 1 base at V and 0 bases at J, with 9 bases between the two ends. The CDR3 sequence is CASSLGGKMNTEAFF. The CDR3 nucleotides are TGTGCCAGCAGCTTAGGAGGGAAGATGAACACTGAAGCTTTCTTT.

This clonotype was detected only a few times. V gene TRBV29-1 combines with J gene TRBJ1-1; the D is unclear. From germline, CDR1 is SQVTM and CDR2 ANQGSEA. The CDR3 covers 11 residues. The CDR3 nucleotides are TGCACCGCGAGGGAAGCCACTGAAGCTTTCTTT. Its translation is CTAREATEAFF.

As regards this clonotype: A much larger clone is a single base away; this may be a read error. This chain joins TRBV5-1 and TRBJ2-7; a weak D match, TRBD2 (5 bases). The germline gives CDR1 SGHRS, CDR2 YFSETQ. Trimming shortened V by 3 bases and J by 7 bases, and 17 bases separated the two germline ends. The CDR3 contains 14 residues. CDR3 residues: CASSSEGGAGEQYF. DNA of the CDR3: TGCGCCAGCAGCTCGGAAGGAGGAGCCGGAGAGCAGTACTTC.

This clonotype was recorded a few times. V and J are TRBV7-8 and TRBJ2-5, with 7 bases lining up with TRBD2. This CDR3 has 15 residues. V was pared by 4 bases and J by 7 bases, with 12 bases of the junction left unmatched. Germline V gene lookup returns CDR1 SGHVS and CDR2 FQNEAQ. The CDR3 nucleotides are TGTGCCAGCAGCTCGTATCGCGGGGAGCGGGGGACCCAGTACTTC. Translated: CASSSYRGERGTQYF. Based on the CDR3 plus reference TRBV7-8 and TRBJ2-5, the full variable domain is GAGVSQSPRYKVAKRGQDVALRCDPISGHVSLFWYQQALGQGPEFLTYFQNEAQLDKSGLPSDRFFAERPEGSVSTLKIQRTQQEDSAVYLCASSSYRGERGTQYFGPGTRLLVL.

The rearrangement uses TRBV6-2 or TRBV6-3 and TRBJ2-7; 9 nucleotides align to TRBD1. The CDR3 totals 14 residues. CDR1 is MNHEY and CDR2 is SVGEGT in the germline V gene. Unmatched junction bases numbered 4, after V lost 2 bases and J lost 5 bases. CDR3: CASSYHGQGNEQYV. CDR3 nucleotide sequence: TGTGCCAGCAGTTACCACGGACAGGGGAACGAGCAGTACGTC.

This chain uses TRBV9 with TRBJ2-2; TRBD1 is a possible D gene (6 bases). This CDR3 is 15 amino acids long. With 0 bases removed from V and 3 bases from J, the gap between germline ends came to 9 bases. CDR1 and CDR2 from the germline V gene are SGDLS and YYNGEE. The CDR3 coding sequence is TGTGCCAGCAGCGTAGACAGGGCGTACACCGGGGAGCTGTTTTTT. The encoded protein is CASSVDRAYTGELFF.

This sequence joins TRBV10-3 and TRBJ1-4, with 9 bases lining up with TRBD1. Germline CDR1 reads ENHRY; CDR2 reads SYGVKD. The CDR3 loop spans 14 amino acids. V was pared by 6 bases and J by 4 bases, with 3 bases of the junction left unmatched. The CDR3, as DNA: TGTGCCATCAGGGGGACAGGGAATAATGAAAAACTGTTTTTT. This sequence encodes CAIRGTGNNEKLFF.

The chain combines TRBV11-2 with TRBJ2-1; D remains ambiguous. Germline CDR1 and CDR2: SGHAT and FQNNGV. Trimming stripped 5 bases from V and 5 bases from J, with 16 bases between. The CDR3 is 15 residues long. The CDR3 DNA reads TGTGCCAGCAGCCCTAGGATGCCAGACGACAATGAGCAGTTCTTC. Protein: CASSPRMPDDNEQFF.

This chain uses TRBV6-1 with TRBJ2-1; no clear D. The CDR3 is made up of 12 amino acids. Deletions cut 6 bases from V and 2 bases from J, with 5 bases between. Germline V gene sequence: CDR1 MNHNS, CDR2 SASEGT. CDR3 region: CASRETYNEQFF. CDR3 sequence (DNA): TGTGCCAGCAGGGAGACCTACAATGAGCAGTTCTTC.

This clonotype was recorded many times. This chain uses TRBV5-6 with TRBJ1-2; 9 nucleotides align to TRBD1. Germline V gives CDR1 SGHDT, CDR2 YYEEEE. This CDR3 spans 15 amino acids. Trimming cost V 4 bases and J 5 bases; bases outside gene matches: 9. DNA of the CDR3: TGTGCCAGCAGCGACCTTGGGACAGGGAGTTATGGCTACACCTTC. Its protein is CASSDLGTGSYGYTF.

The gene calls are TRBV6-1 and TRBJ1-5, with TRBD1 as a possible D gene (6 bases). CDR3 length: 16 amino acids. V was shortened by 7 bases and J by 2 bases, with 18 bases between the two germline ends. The germline V gene encodes CDR1 MNHNS and CDR2 SASEGT. The CDR3 coding sequence is TGTGCCAGCACCTCCGGGACACCTTTGGGCAATCAGCCCCAGCATTTT. Residues: CASTSGTPLGNQPQHF.